The T cell receptor beta chain described here comes from a study of control samples from healthy donors and cancer patients. Produced via immunoSEQ multiplex PCR; TCRdb's table is partial and in-frame only. The sample gives some 30,000 clones, roughly nine tenths of which show up once; under 5% is in the top ten. The trim removed 0 bases at V and 9 bases at J, leaving 11 bases unmatched. This CDR3 comprises 16 residues. The germline V gene has CDR1 SGHRS and CDR2 YFSETQ. The chain couples TRBV5-1 to TRBJ2-1; 8 bases line up with TRBD2. The sequence was obtained from a female donor with melanoma. The sequenced sample consisted of formalin-fixed, paraffin-embedded tissue. The CDR3 DNA reads TGCGCCAGCAGCTTGGCTTCGGCGGGAGGAAGGAGTGAGCAGTTCTTC. Its protein product is CASSLASAGGRSEQFF.